Below, 8 T cell receptor beta chains from the same sample are listed, as sequenced in a study of T cell responses to AZD1222 COVID-19 vaccine. The table came from immunoSEQ multiplex PCR; TCRdb's copy has only in-frame clones and leaves some out. The table lists roughly 110,000 clones, around 89% of them singletons. The sequencing here drew on peripheral blood, taken on day 0 of AZD1222 vaccination. These receptors came from an adult in good health.

For this clone: Other DNA sequences from this sample encode an identical CDR3 as well. The chain links TRBV18 to TRBJ2-7; D remains ambiguous. CDR1 is KGHSH, CDR2 LQKENI, per germline. Trimming removed 0 bases from V and 4 bases from J, with 4 bases in between. CDR3 length: 12 residues. The CDR3 nucleotides are TGTGCCAGCTCACCACCGGGGTACGAGCAGTACTTC. This sequence encodes CASSPPGYEQYF. The variable domain in full, completed from reference TRBV18 and TRBJ2-7, reads NAGVMQNPRHLVRRRGQEARLRCSPMKGHSHVYWYRQLPEEGLKFMVYLQKENIIDESGMPKERFSAEFPKEGPSILRIQQVVRGDSAAYFCASSPPGYEQYFGPGTRLTVT.

The rearrangement uses TRBV18 and TRBJ1-4, with D possibly TRBD1 on 6 matching bases. Germline-derived CDR1 and CDR2 are KGHSH and LQKENI. Trimming removed 5 bases from V and 4 bases from J, with 23 bases in between. This CDR3 spans 18 amino acids. The CDR3 region has the DNA TGTGCCAGCTCATCGCTCGCTCTGGGGACAACCCTTAATGAAAAACTGTTTTTT. Protein product: CASSSLALGTTLNEKLFF.

The chain carries TRBV29-1 and TRBJ1-4; 8 bases align to TRBD1. CDR3 length: 13 amino acids. Germline CDR1 and CDR2: SQVTM and ANQGSEA. The trim removed 6 bases at V and 6 bases at J, leaving 6 bases unmatched. The DNA of the CDR3 is TGCAGCGTAGAGACAGGGGTTGATGAAAAACTGTTTTTT. This translates into CSVETGVDEKLFF.

The rearrangement links TRBV27 to TRBJ1-5, with TRBD1 matching 7 bases. J was trimmed by 5 bases and V by 7 bases; bases with no gene match: 11. The CDR3 sequence is 15 residues long. Germline assignment: CDR1 MNHEY and CDR2 SMNVEV (reference sequence). The CDR3 reads CASTKGAPGHQPQHF. For the CDR3, the DNA is TGTGCCAGCACTAAGGGGGCCCCTGGGCATCAGCCCCAGCATTTT.

This clone showed up just a few times. The chain couples TRBV10-2 to TRBJ1-1; 7 nucleotides line up with TRBD1. With 8 bases clipped from V and 7 bases from J, the junction kept 4 bases outside the gene matches. Germline CDR1 WSHSY, CDR2 SAAADI. CDR3 size: 11 residues. CDR3 sequence reads: CASLSGGEAFF. The CDR3, as DNA: TGCGCCAGCCTGTCAGGGGGTGAAGCTTTCTTT.

The gene calls are TRBV3-1 (or the pseudogene TRBV3-2) and TRBJ2-1; 8 positions match TRBD1. The CDR3 sequence is 18 residues long. Per the germline V gene, CDR1 is LGHDT and CDR2 is YNNKEL (reference sequence). J gave up 1 base and V 0 bases, and 8 bases lay outside the gene matches. The CDR3 sequence is CASSQESRDRSSYNEQFF. CDR3 coding DNA: TGTGCCAGCAGCCAAGAGAGCCGGGACAGGTCTTCCTACAATGAGCAGTTCTTC.

This rearrangement joins TRBV10-3 to TRBJ2-5, with 10 bases fitting TRBD1. V dropped 4 bases and J dropped 2; count of bases not matched to a gene: 7. The CDR3 is made up of 16 amino acids. Germline V CDR1 and CDR2: ENHRY, SYGVKD. The CDR3 protein is CAISADRGQRQETQYF. The CDR3 DNA reads as TGTGCCATCAGTGCCGACAGGGGGCAACGGCAAGAGACCCAGTACTTC.

This clone was observed a single time. The chain uses TRBV18 and TRBJ2-2; TRBD2 agrees at 9 bases. The V gene's germline CDR1 is KGHSH and CDR2 LQKENI. With V trimmed by 8 bases and J by 2 bases, 6 bases remained unmatched. This CDR3 has 15 residues. CDR3 nucleotide sequence: TGTGCCAGCACCAGACTAGCGGAAAACACCGGGGAGCTGTTTTTT. Its translation: CASTRLAENTGELFF. The whole variable domain, filled in from reference TRBV18 and TRBJ2-2, reads NAGVMQNPRHLVRRRGQEARLRCSPMKGHSHVYWYRQLPEEGLKFMVYLQKENIIDESGMPKERFSAEFPKEGPSILRIQQVVRGDSAAYFCASTRLAENTGELFFGEGSRLTVL.